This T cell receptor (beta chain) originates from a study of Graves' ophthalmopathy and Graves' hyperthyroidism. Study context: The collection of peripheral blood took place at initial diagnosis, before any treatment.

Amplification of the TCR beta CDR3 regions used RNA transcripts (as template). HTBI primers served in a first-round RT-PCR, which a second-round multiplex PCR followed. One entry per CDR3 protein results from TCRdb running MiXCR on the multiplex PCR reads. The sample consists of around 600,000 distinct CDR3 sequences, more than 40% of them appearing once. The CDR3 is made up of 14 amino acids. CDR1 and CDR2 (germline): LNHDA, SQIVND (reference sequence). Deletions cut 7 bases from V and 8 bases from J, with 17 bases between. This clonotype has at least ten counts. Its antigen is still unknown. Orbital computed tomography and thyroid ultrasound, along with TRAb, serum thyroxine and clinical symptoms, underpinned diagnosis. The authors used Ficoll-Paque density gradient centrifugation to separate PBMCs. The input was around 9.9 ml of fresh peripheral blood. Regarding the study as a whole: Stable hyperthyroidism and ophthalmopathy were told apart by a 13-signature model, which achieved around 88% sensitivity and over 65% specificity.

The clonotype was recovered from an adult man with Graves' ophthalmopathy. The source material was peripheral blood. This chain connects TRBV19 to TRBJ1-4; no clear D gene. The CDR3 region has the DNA TGTGCCAGTAATGCGAGAGGCAGTGGGGAAAAACTGTTTTTT. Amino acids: CASNARGSGEKLFF.